This T cell receptor (beta chain) is from a study of T cell changes during pregnancy in multiple sclerosis. V lost 6 bases and J 6 bases, leaving 18 bases between the germline ends. Germline CDR1 MGHDK, CDR2 SYGVNS. CDR3 length: 16 residues. Using immunoSEQ multiplex PCR, the repertoire was profiled, and TCRdb retains in-frame clones only, with some absent. Among some 60,000 clones listed, 90% to 95% were seen once. The material sequenced was peripheral blood, taken before pregnancy. This TCR was sampled from a female donor with multiple sclerosis, enrolled in a pregnancy study. The V gene is TRBV25-1, the J gene TRBJ1-6; D is unresolved. CDR3 in DNA: TGTGCCAGCAGAAAAGGTGTGACGGGTTTTAATTCACCCCTCCACTTT. Amino acid sequence: CASRKGVTGFNSPLHF.